This is a list of T cell receptor beta chains from one sample in a study of shared clonotypes between healthy human individuals. The assay was immunoSEQ multiplex PCR, and TCRdb's table has in-frame clones only and misses some. The sample includes about 2.4 million clones, roughly 93% seen only once; the top ten take approximately 0.36%. Sequencing used naive CD4+ T cells from PBMCs. The source of these receptors is a man aged 18 to 30 in good health. Some clones in this sample may be carry-over from other donors' samples. Each CDR3 is given with its conserved first and last residue. A D gene is named only where the DNA matches it firmly. For some rows the clone size is stated as once, few or many, or as a class when expanded; others skip it.

clone_size j_call v_call d_call cdr3_nt cdr3_aa
- TRBJ2-1 TRBV29-1 - TGCAGCGTTGACGCCGGGGGCGATGAGCAGTTCTTC CSVDAGGDEQFF
- TRBJ2-1 TRBV6-1 TRBD2 TGTGCCAGCGGATGGGCTAGCGGGAGCGATGAGCAGTTCTTC CASGWASGSDEQFF
once TRBJ2-1 TRBV25-1 - TGTGCCAGCAGTAACAGGGAATTAGTTGTCTATGAGCAGTTCTTC CASSNRELVVYEQFF
- TRBJ2-7 TRBV27 TRBD2 TGTGCCAGCACTCCCTCAGGACTAGGGCGTACCTACGAGCAGTACTTC CASTPSGLGRTYEQYF
- TRBJ2-3 TRBV11-3 - TGTGCCAGCAGCCCCCGTGGTAGTTTCACAGATACGCAGTATTTT CASSPRGSFTDTQYF
few TRBJ1-5 TRBV5-4 - TGTGCCAGCAGCTCCGGGGCCGGTGGGCAGCCCCAGCATTTT CASSSGAGGQPQHF
- TRBJ2-3 TRBV19 - TGTGCCAGTAGTATAGGGGGGCCCCACCGACCAGATACGCAGTATTTT CASSIGGPHRPDTQYF
- TRBJ2-2 TRBV5-1 - TGCGCCAGCAGCCTATCAGAGTATAGGGCTACCGGGGAGCTGTTTTTT CASSLSEYRATGELFF
- TRBJ1-3 TRBV28 - TGTGCCAGCAGTTTATGGGGGGGTCACCGATCTGGAAACACCATATATTTT CASSLWGGHRSGNTIYF
- TRBJ2-1 TRBV13 - TGTGCCAGCAGCTCAAAGACCCTAGTCGATGAGCAGTTCTTC CASSSKTLVDEQFF
- TRBJ2-1 TRBV27 TRBD2 TGTGCCAGCAGTTTAAGCGGGAGGTACTACAATGAGCAGTTCTTC CASSLSGRYYNEQFF
once TRBJ1-2 TRBV7-2 - TGTGCCAGCAGCTTAAACAGGGACTATGGCTACACCTTC CASSLNRDYGYTF
- TRBJ2-7 TRBV5-5 TRBD1 TGTGCCAGCAGCTCTCATTTACAGGGGGTCTACGAGCAGTACTTC CASSSHLQGVYEQYF
- TRBJ2-2 TRBV9 TRBD2 TGTGCCAGCAGCGTAGTACGGGAGGGCCTCGCCGGGGAGCTGTTTTTT CASSVVREGLAGELFF
- TRBJ2-3 TRBV6-6 - TGTGCCAGCAGAGGAGATACGCAGTATTTT CASRGDTQYF
- TRBJ2-7 TRBV5-4 TRBD2 TGTGCCAGCAGCCAAAGGGGCGGGGGGCTTAGGAACGAGCAGTACTTC CASSQRGGGLRNEQYF
few TRBJ1-5 TRBV4-1 - TGCGCCAGCAGCCAAGGGTGGGGAGGAAATCAGCCCCAGCATTTT CASSQGWGGNQPQHF
- TRBJ1-2 TRBV5-3 - TGTGCCAGAAGCTTGGGGTCAGGGACAATCGTCGGCTACACCTTC CARSLGSGTIVGYTF
few TRBJ1-2 TRBV5-4 - TGTGCCAGCAGCACGGGACAAGACTATGGCTACACCTTC CASSTGQDYGYTF
- TRBJ1-5 TRBV9 - TGTGCCAGCAGCGTACACGGACAACTCAATCAGCCCCAGCATTTT CASSVHGQLNQPQHF
- TRBJ1-4 TRBV28 - TGTGCCAGCACCGGGGGGGAAAAACTGTTTTTT CASTGGEKLFF
- TRBJ2-7 TRBV10-1 - TGCGCCAGCAGCTCCCTTGCAGGGGACAACGAGCAGTACTTC CASSSLAGDNEQYF
- TRBJ2-5 TRBV20-1 - TGCAGTGCTATCGAGGGGCAGACCCAGTACTTC CSAIEGQTQYF